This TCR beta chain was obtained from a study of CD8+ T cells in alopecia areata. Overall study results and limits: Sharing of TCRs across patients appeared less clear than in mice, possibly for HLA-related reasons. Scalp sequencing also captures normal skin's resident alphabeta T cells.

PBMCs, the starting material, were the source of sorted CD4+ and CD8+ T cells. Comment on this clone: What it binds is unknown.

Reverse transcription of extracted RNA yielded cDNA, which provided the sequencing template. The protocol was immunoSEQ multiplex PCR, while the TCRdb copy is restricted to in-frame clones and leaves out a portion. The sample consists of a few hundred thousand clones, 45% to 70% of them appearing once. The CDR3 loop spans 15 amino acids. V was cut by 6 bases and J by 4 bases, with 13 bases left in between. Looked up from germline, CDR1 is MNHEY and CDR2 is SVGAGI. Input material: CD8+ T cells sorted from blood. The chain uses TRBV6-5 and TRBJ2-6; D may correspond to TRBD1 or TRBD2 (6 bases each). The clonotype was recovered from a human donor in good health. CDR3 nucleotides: TGTGCCAGCAGCGGGTCGGGGGCAGGGGCCAACGTCCTGACTTTC. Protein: CASSGSGAGANVLTF.